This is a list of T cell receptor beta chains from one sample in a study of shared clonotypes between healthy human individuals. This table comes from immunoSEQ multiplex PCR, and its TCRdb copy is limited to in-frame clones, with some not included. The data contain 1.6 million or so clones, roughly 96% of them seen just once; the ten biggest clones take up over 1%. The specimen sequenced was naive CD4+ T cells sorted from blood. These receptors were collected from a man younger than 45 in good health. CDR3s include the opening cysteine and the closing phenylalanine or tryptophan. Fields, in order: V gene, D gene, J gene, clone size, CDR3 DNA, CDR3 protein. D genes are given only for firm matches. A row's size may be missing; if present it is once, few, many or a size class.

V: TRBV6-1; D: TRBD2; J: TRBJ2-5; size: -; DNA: TGTGCCAGCAGTGAAGGACTAGCTGTAGACGAGACCCAGTACTTC; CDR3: CASSEGLAVDETQYF
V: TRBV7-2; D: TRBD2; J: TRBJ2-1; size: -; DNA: TGTGCCAGCAGCTTAGCCAGCGGGAGGGTAAATGAGCAGTTCTTC; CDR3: CASSLASGRVNEQFF
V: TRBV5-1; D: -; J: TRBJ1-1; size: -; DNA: TGCGCCAGCAGCTTGATTGCGGGGGCGAGGGGAACTGAAGCTTTCTTT; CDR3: CASSLIAGARGTEAFF
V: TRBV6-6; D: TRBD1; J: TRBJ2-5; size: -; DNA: TGTGCCAGCAGTTACCCTACAGGGGTAGGGGAAGAGACCCAGTACTTC; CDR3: CASSYPTGVGEETQYF
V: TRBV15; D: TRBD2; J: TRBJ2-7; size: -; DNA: TGTGCCACCAGGCGAGCGGGGAGCTCCTACGAGCAGTACTTC; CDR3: CATRRAGSSYEQYF
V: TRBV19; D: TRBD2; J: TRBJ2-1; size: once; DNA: TGTGCCAGCACTAGCGGGAGAGGTCCGGGGAATGAGCAGTTCTTC; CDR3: CASTSGRGPGNEQFF
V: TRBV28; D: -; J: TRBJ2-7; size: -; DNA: TGTGCCAGCAGTTCGACACCGGGCTACGAGCAGTACTTC; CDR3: CASSSTPGYEQYF
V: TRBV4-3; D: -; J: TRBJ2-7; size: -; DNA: TGCGCCAGCAGCCAAGCCACCGACAGAACCTACGAGCAGTACTTC; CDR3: CASSQATDRTYEQYF
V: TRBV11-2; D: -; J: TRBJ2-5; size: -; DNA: TGTGCCAGCAGCCCCGAACGCGCGTACCAAGAGACCCAGTACTTC; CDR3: CASSPERAYQETQYF
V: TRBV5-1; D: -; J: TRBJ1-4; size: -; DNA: TGCGCCAGCAGTCTTGGTGCAACTAATGAAAAACTGTTTTTT; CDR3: CASSLGATNEKLFF
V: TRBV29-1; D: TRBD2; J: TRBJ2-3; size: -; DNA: TGCAGCGTTGTATACTTGTCACGGCGGGAGACTGGGAACACAGATACGCAGTATTTT; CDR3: CSVVYLSRRETGNTDTQYF
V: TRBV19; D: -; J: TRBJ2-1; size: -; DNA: TGTGCCAGTAGTGCTGGACAGTCCTTCGGTCAGTTCTTC; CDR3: CASSAGQSFGQFF
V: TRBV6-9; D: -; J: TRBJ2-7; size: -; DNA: TGTGCCAACAACAGTTTTCAGTACTTC; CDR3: CANNSFQYF
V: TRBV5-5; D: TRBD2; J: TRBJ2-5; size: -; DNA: TGTGCCAGCAGCTCTGGTTTGGCTAGCGGGAGTAGGGAGACCCAGTACTTC; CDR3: CASSSGLASGSRETQYF
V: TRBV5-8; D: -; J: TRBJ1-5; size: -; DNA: TGTGCCAGCAGCGCCAGGTCAGGGACGTCTTTCAATCAGCCCCAGCATTTT; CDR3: CASSARSGTSFNQPQHF
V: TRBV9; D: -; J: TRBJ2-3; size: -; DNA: TGTGCCAGCAGCCCCCGGGGAGATACGCAGTATTTT; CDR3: CASSPRGDTQYF
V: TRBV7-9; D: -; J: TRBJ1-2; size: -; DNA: TGTGCCAGCAGCGTGGGGGGCGTCGGGTCGTATGGCTACACCTTC; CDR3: CASSVGGVGSYGYTF
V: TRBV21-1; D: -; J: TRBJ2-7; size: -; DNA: TGTGCCAGCAGCAAGAAGTCGGCAGAATTGAGCTCCTACGAGCAGTACTTC; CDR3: CASSKKSAELSSYEQYF
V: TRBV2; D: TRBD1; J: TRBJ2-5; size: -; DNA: TGTGCCAGCGGTAAGAGGGGGCTTGTCCAAGAGACCCAGTACTTC; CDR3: CASGKRGLVQETQYF
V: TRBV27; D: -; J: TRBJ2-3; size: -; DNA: TGTGCCAGCAGTTCCCAGACTCTACCCCCGCAGTATTTT; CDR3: CASSSQTLPPQYF
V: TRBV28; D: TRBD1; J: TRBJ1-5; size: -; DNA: TGTGCCAGCAGTCCACCCCCGGGACAGCATCAGCCCCAGCATTTT; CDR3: CASSPPPGQHQPQHF
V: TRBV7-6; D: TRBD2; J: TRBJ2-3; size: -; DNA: TGTGCCAGCAGCATCGGTTCGGGAGGGCCAACAGATACGCAGTATTTT; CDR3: CASSIGSGGPTDTQYF
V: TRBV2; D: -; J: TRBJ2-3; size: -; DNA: TGTGCCAGCAGTGAAGCGATGGCCATTTATTTT; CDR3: CASSEAMAIYF
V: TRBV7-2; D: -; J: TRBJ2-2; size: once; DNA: TGTGCCAGCAGCGCCTCAGGCGGGAAGGGCGGGGAGCTGTTTTTT; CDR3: CASSASGGKGGELFF
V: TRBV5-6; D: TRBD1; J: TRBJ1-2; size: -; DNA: TGTGCCAGCAGCTCATACAGGGGGATAGGTGCTAACTATGGCTACACCTTC; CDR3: CASSSYRGIGANYGYTF